The clone carrying this T cell receptor (beta chain) was seen only once. What it recognizes is unknown. This entry belongs to a study of T cell responses to AZD1222 COVID-19 vaccine. General study points: Most donors were white British, females outnumbered males, and clonal diversity was possibly underestimated. Repertoire sampling was restricted to post-peak T cell response timepoints. Regions left unmutated in variants are reportedly the target of nearly half of spike-specific TCRs. Only five or six AZD1222 recipients were seropositive at baseline.

Method: immunoSEQ multiplex PCR; TCRdb's copy keeps in-frame clones and lacks some. The repertoire holds some 150,000 clones, with approximately 85% as singletons. The ends lost 6 bases at V and 6 bases at J; junction bases unmatched: 9. The CDR3 length is 14 residues. Per germline, CDR1 LGHDT and CDR2 YNNKEL (reference sequence). The sample was peripheral blood, taken on day 0 of MenACWY control vaccination. The rearrangement joins TRBV3-1 (or the pseudogene TRBV3-2) to TRBJ2-3; TRBD1 aligns across 7 bases. The receptor was derived from an adult in good health. The CDR3: CASRRRQGPDTQYF. CDR3 nucleotide sequence: TGTGCCAGCAGAAGACGACAGGGACCCGATACGCAGTATTTT.